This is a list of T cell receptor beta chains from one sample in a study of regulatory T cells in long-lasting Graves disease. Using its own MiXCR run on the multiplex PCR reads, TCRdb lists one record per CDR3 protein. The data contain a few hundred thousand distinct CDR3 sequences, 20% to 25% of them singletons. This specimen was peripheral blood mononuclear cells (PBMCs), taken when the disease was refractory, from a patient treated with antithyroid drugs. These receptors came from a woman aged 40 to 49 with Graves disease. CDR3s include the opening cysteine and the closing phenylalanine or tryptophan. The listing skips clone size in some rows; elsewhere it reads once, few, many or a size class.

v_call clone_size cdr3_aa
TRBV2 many CASSRTSYEQYF
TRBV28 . CASSHEPGTAETQYF
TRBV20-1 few CSARDLILDTGELFF
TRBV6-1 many CASTGTSSSYEQYF
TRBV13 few CASRIGANNEQFF
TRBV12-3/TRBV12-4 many CASSLTVEEKLFF
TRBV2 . CASSTGFRGYTF
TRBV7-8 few CASSLAGTSGSLQYF
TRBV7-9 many CASSTGQGWVKLFF
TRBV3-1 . CASSQADRVPGTIYF
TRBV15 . CATSDRREGQPQHF
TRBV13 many CASSPRQGHSYEQYF
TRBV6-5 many CASSYTGLATDPSSYEQYF
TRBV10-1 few CASSESPHRTHQETQYF
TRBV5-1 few CASSLTGVNIQYF
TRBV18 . CASSPIFQNTEAFF
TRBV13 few CASSRRTGATDTQYF
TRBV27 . CASSLGTNGETQYF
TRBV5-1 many CASSLEATLNYGYTF
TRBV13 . CASRGPPGQGLNEQYF
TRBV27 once CASSTHRETYEQYF
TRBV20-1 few CSAGRPGGNTGELFF
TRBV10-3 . CAISDSAGTGGNQPQHF
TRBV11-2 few CASSLVRGQGEQFF
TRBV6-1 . CASRPGRDTQYF
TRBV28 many CASGKGWSPLHF